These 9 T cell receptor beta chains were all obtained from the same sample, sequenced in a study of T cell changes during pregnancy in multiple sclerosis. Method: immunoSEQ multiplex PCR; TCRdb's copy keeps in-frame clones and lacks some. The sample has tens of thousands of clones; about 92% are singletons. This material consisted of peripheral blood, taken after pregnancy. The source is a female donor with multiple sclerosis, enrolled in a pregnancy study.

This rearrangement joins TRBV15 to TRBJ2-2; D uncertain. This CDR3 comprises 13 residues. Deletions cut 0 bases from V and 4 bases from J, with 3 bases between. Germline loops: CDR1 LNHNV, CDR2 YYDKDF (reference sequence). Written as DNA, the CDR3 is TGTGCCACCAGCAGAGATCTCACCGGGGAGCTGTTTTTT. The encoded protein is CATSRDLTGELFF.

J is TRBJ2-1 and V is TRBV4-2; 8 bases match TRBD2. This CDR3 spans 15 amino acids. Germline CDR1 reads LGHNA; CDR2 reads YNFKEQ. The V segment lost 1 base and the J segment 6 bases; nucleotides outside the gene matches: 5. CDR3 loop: CASSQVGLEGNEQFF. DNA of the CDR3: TGTGCCAGCAGCCAAGTGGGACTAGAGGGCAATGAGCAGTTCTTC.

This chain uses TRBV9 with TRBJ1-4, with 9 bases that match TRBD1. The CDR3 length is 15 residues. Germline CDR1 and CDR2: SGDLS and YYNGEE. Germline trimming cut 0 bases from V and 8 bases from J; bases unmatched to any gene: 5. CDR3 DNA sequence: TGTGCCAGCAGCGTAGTGACAGGGGGTGGAGAAAAACTGTTTTTT. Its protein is CASSVVTGGGEKLFF.

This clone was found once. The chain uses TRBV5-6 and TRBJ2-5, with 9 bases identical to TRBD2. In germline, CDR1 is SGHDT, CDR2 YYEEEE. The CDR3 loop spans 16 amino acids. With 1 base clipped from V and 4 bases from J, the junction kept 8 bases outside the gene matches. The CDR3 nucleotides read TGTGCCAGCAGCTTGAAGTTTACTAGCGGGCCAGAGACCCAGTACTTC. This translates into CASSLKFTSGPETQYF.

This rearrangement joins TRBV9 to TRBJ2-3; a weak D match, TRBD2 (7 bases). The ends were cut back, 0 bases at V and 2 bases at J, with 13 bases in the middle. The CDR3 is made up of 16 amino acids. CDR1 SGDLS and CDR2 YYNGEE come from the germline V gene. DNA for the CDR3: TGTGCCAGCAGCGTAGCTACGGGGGGCTCCACAGATACGCAGTATTTT. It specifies CASSVATGGSTDTQYF.

CDR3 sequence: CASRTQGNTEAFF. CDR3 nucleotides: TGTGCCAGCAGGACCCAGGGGAACACTGAAGCTTTCTTT. The chain links TRBV6-6 to TRBJ1-1, with a tentative D call TRBD1 (5 bases). Germline CDR1 reads MNHNY; CDR2 reads SVGAGI (reference sequence). This CDR3 has 13 residues. Deletions cut 6 bases from V and 1 base from J, with 9 bases between.

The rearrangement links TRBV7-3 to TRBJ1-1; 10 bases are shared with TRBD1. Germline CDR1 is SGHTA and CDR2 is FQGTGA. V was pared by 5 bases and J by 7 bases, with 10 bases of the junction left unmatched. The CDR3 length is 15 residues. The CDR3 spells CASSAQSGTGVEAFF. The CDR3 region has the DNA TGTGCCAGCAGCGCCCAATCCGGGACAGGGGTTGAAGCTTTCTTT.

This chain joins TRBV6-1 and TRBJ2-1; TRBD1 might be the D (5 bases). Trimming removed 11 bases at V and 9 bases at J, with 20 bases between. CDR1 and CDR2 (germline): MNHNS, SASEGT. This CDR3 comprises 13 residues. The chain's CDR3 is CAFSPAPGFEQFF. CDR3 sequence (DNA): TGTGCCTTCTCCCCCGCGCCAGGGTTTGAGCAGTTCTTC.

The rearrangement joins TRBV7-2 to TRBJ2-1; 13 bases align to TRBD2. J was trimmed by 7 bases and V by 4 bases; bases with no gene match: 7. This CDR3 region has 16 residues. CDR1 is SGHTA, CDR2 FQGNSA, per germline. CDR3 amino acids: CASSYTGLAGTNEQFF. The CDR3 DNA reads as TGTGCCAGCAGCTATACGGGACTAGCGGGGACAAATGAGCAGTTCTTC.